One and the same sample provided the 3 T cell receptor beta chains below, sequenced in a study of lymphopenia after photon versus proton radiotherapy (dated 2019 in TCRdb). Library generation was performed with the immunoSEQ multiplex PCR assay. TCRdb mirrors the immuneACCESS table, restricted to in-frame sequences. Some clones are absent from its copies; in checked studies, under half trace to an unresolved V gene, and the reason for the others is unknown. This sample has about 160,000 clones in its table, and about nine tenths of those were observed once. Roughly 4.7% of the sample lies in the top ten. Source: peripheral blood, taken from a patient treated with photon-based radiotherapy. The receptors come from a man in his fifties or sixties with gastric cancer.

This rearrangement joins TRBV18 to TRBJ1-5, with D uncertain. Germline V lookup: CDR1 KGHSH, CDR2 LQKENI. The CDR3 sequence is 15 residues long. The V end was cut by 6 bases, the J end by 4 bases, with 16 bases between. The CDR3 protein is CASSPPGGPNQPQHF. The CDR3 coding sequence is TGTGCCAGCTCGCCTCCGGGAGGCCCAAATCAGCCCCAGCATTTT. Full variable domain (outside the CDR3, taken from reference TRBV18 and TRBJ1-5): NAGVMQNPRHLVRRRGQEARLRCSPMKGHSHVYWYRQLPEEGLKFMVYLQKENIIDESGMPKERFSAEFPKEGPSILRIQQVVRGDSAAYFCASSPPGGPNQPQHFGDGTRLSIL.

CDR3 sequence: CASLRGLAGNEQFF. The DNA of the CDR3 is TGTGCCAGCCTGAGGGGACTAGCGGGGAATGAGCAGTTCTTC. V and J are TRBV7-2 and TRBJ2-1; 13 nucleotides line up with TRBD2. This CDR3 comprises 14 residues. Germline V gene lookup returns CDR1 SGHTA and CDR2 FQGNSA. The J segment lost 7 bases and the V segment lost 8 bases, leaving 5 bases of the junction unmatched.

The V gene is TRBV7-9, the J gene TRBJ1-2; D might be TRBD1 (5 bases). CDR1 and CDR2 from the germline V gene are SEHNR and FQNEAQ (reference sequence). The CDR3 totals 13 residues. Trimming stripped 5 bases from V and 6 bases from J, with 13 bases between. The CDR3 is CASSPRDWDGYTF. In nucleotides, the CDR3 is TGTGCCAGCAGCCCTCGGGACTGGGATGGCTACACCTTC.